These 9 T cell receptor beta chains came from one sample sequenced in a study of blood T cell repertoires in COVID-19. Using immunoSEQ multiplex PCR, the repertoire was profiled, and TCRdb retains in-frame clones only, with some absent. The sample shows 250,000 or so clones, roughly 87% of them seen only once. The sequenced sample was PBMCs or T cells enriched from blood (not recorded which). The source of these receptors is a woman aged 25 to 45 with acute COVID-19.

The rearrangement links TRBV2 to TRBJ1-5; 7 positions agree with TRBD1. The V and J ends lost 10 bases and 1 base, in that order; junction bases with no gene match: 7. CDR3 length equals 14 residues. Germline V CDR1 and CDR2: SNHLY, FYNNEI. CDR3 nucleotide sequence: TGTGCCACCGGGACAGACAGCAGCAATCAGCCCCAGCATTTT. It is translated as CATGTDSSNQPQHF.

V gene TRBV28 combines with J gene TRBJ1-4, with D uncertain. The V gene's germline CDR1 is MDHEN and CDR2 SYDVKM. The CDR3 extends over 12 amino acids. The V end lost 6 bases, the J end lost 8 bases, and 10 bases lay between the germline ends. The CDR3 bases are TGTGCCAGCAGATCCCCGAGGGAAAAACTGTTTTTT. Its protein product is CASRSPREKLFF.

The rearrangement joins TRBV5-5 to TRBJ1-5; a possible D gene is TRBD1 (6 bases). This CDR3 comprises 16 residues. CDR1 and CDR2 (germline): SGHKS, YYEKEE (reference sequence). Trimming removed 4 bases from V and 4 bases from J, with 18 bases in between. The CDR3 region is CASSSGGGWRNQPQHF. The DNA for the CDR3 is TGTGCCAGCAGCAGCGGGGGGGGCTGGCGAAATCAGCCCCAGCATTTT. The full variable domain, rest sourced from reference TRBV5-5 and TRBJ1-5, is DAGVTQSPTHLIKTRGQQVTLRCSPISGHKSVSWYQQVLGQGPQFIFQYYEKEERGRGNFPDRFSARQFPNYSSELNVNALLLGDSALYLCASSSGGGWRNQPQHFGDGTRLSIL.

The gene calls are TRBV6-2 or TRBV6-3 and TRBJ1-4; tentatively, D is TRBD1 (6 bases). The V gene lost 2 bases and the J gene lost 0 bases, with 13 bases spanning the gap. CDR3 length: 17 amino acids. The germline CDR1 and CDR2 sequences are MNHEY and SVGEGT. CDR3 loop: CASSYRGGEATNEKLFF. The CDR3 DNA reads as TGTGCCAGCAGTTACCGCGGGGGCGAGGCAACTAATGAAAAACTGTTTTTT.

The chain combines TRBV7-9 with TRBJ1-2; D is undetermined. CDR1 SEHNR and CDR2 FQNEAQ come from the germline V gene (reference sequence). V lost 6 bases and J 0 bases, leaving 17 bases between the germline ends. The CDR3 contains 16 residues. The CDR3 region has the DNA TGTGCCAGCAGTCCAGCGGGGAGCGGTTCTAACTATGGCTACACCTTC. Residues: CASSPAGSGSNYGYTF. Drawing the rest from reference TRBV7-9 and TRBJ1-2, the complete variable domain is DTGVSQNPRHKITKRGQNVTFRCDPISEHNRLYWYRQTLGQGPEFLTYFQNEAQLEKSRLLSDRFSAERPKGSFSTLEIQRTEQGDSAMYLCASSPAGSGSNYGYTFGSGTRLTVV.

V usage is TRBV14 and J usage is TRBJ1-1, with 8 bases aligning to TRBD1. Per the germline V gene, CDR1 is SGHDN and CDR2 is FVKESK. V dropped 4 bases and J dropped 0; count of bases not matched to a gene: 7. This CDR3 is built from 16 residues. In nucleotides, the CDR3 is TGTGCCAGCAGCCCACCGGGACAGGACATGAACACTGAAGCTTTCTTT. Residues: CASSPPGQDMNTEAFF.

V is TRBV7-2 and J is TRBJ1-3, with TRBD1 matching over 7 bases. Germline CDR1 is SGHTA and CDR2 is FQGNSA. With V trimmed by 5 bases and J by 0 bases, 4 bases remained unmatched. CDR3 length: 15 amino acids. CDR3 loop: CASSKRQGSGNTIYF. DNA of the CDR3: TGTGCCAGCAGCAAGAGACAGGGCTCTGGAAACACCATATATTTT. Full variable domain (remainder filled in from reference TRBV7-2 and TRBJ1-3): GAGVSQSPSNKVTEKGKDVELRCDPISGHTALYWYRQSLGQGLEFLIYFQGNSAPDKSGLPSDRFSAERTGGSVSTLTIQRTQQEDSAVYLCASSKRQGSGNTIYFGEGSWLTVV.

The chain combines TRBV10-3 with TRBJ2-4; D is perhaps TRBD2 (5 bases). CDR1 is ENHRY and CDR2 is SYGVKD in the germline V gene. CDR3 length: 17 residues. V was clipped by 2 bases and J by 7 bases, with 21 bases between them. CDR3 DNA: TGTGCCATCAGTGAGCTACCAGCTAGCTTACCCGAGAACATTCAGTACTTC. Translation: CAISELPASLPENIQYF.

The rearrangement links TRBV30 to TRBJ1-1; possible D gene TRBD1, 5 bases. The CDR3 consists of 17 residues. The V and J ends lost 3 bases and 4 bases respectively, with 24 bases between them. Germline CDR1 is GTSNPN and CDR2 is SVGIG (reference sequence). CDR3 region: CAWSRRGDSAQLTEAFF. The CDR3 DNA is TGTGCCTGGAGCAGACGGGGGGACTCCGCACAGCTCACTGAAGCTTTCTTT.